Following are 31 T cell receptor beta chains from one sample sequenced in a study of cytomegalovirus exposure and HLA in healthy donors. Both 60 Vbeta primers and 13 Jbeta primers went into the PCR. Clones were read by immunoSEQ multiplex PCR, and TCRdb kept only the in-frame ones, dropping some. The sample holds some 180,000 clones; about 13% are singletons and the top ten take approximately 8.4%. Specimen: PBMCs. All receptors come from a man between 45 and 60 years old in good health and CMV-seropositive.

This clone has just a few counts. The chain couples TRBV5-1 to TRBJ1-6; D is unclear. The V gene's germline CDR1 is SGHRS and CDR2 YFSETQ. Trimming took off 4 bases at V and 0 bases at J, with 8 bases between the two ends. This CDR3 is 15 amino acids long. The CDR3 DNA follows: TGCGCCAGCAGCCCATCGGTCTCCTATAATTCACCCCTCCACTTT. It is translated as CASSPSVSYNSPLHF.

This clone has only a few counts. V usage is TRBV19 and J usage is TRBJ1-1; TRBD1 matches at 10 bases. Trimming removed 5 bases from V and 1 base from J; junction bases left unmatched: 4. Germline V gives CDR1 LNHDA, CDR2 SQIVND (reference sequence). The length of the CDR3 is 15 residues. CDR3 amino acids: CASSPWTGGNTEAFF. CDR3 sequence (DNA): TGTGCCAGTAGTCCCTGGACAGGGGGGAACACTGAAGCTTTCTTT.

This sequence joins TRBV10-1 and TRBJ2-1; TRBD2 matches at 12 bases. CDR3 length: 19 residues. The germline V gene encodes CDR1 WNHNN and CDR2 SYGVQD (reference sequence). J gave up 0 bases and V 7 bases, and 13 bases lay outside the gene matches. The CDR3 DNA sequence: TGCGCCAGCACCCCAGAGGAACTAGCGGGGGGCCCCTCCTACAATGAGCAGTTCTTC. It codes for CASTPEELAGGPSYNEQFF.

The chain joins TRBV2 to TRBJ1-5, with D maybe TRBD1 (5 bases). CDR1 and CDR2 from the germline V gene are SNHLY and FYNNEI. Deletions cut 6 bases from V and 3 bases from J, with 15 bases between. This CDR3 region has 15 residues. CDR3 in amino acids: CASRKGVRDNQPQHF. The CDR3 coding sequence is TGTGCCAGCAGAAAAGGGGTTCGAGACAATCAGCCCCAGCATTTT.

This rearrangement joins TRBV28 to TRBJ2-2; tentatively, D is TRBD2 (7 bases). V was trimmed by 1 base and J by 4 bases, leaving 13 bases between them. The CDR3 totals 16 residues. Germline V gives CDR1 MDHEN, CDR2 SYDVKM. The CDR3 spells CASSLYPGGPTGELFF. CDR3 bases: TGTGCCAGCAGTTTATATCCCGGGGGGCCCACCGGGGAGCTGTTTTTT.

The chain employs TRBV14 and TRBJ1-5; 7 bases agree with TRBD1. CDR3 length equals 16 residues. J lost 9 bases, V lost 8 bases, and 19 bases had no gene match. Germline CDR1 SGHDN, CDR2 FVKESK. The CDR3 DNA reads TGTGCCAGCTCCCGAGGGGGCGCACACCGCTCCGGGCCCCAGCATTTT. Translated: CASSRGGAHRSGPQHF.

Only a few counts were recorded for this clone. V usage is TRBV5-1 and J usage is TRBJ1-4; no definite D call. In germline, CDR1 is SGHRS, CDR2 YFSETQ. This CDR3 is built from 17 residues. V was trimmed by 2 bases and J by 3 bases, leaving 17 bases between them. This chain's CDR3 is CASSFRQRSRANEKLFF. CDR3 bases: TGCGCCAGCAGCTTCCGACAACGGTCTCGAGCTAATGAAAAACTGTTTTTT.

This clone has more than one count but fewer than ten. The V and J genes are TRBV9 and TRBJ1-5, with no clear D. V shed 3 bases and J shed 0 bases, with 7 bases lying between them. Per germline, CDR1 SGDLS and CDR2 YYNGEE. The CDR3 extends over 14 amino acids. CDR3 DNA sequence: TGTGCCAGCAGCGCGGCGGGTAGCAATCAGCCCCAGCATTTT. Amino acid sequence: CASSAAGSNQPQHF.

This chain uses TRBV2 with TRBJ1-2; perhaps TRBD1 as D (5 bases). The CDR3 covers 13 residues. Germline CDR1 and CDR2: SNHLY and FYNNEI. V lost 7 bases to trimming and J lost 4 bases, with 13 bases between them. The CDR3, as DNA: TGTGCCAGCAAAATGGGGCCGAGCTATGGCTACACCTTC. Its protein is CASKMGPSYGYTF.

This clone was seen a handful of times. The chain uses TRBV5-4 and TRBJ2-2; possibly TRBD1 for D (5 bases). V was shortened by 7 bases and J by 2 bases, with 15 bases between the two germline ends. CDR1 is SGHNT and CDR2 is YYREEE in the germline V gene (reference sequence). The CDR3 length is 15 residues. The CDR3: CASGQGKGNTGELFF. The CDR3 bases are TGTGCCAGCGGCCAGGGAAAGGGAAACACCGGGGAGCTGTTTTTT.

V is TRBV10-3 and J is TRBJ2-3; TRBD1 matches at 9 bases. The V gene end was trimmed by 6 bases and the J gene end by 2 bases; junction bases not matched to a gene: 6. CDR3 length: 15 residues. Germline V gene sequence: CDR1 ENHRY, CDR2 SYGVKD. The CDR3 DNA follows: TGTGCCATCAGCGAGGACAGGGGCCCCACAGATACGCAGTATTTT. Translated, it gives CAISEDRGPTDTQYF.

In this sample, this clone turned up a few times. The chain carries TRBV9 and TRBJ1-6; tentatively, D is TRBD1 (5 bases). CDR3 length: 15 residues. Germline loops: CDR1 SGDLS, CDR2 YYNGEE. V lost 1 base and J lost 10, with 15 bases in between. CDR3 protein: CASSVNVGLQSPLHF. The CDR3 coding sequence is TGTGCCAGCAGCGTAAATGTGGGGCTTCAATCACCCCTCCACTTT.

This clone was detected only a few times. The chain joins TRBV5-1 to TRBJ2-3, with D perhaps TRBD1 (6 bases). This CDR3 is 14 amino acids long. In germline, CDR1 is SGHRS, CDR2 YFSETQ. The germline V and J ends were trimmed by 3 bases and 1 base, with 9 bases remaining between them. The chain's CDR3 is CASSSPGGTDTQYF. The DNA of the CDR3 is TGCGCCAGCAGCTCCCCAGGGGGCACAGATACGCAGTATTTT.

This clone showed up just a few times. The CDR3 DNA reads as TGCGCCAGCAGCCTCGGACAGGGAGACTATGGCTACACCTTC. Amino acid sequence: CASSLGQGDYGYTF. The chain has TRBV5-1 and TRBJ1-2, with 8 bases matching TRBD1. Trimming removed 4 bases from V and 3 bases from J; junction bases left unmatched: 5. The CDR3 has 14 amino acids. Germline CDR1 and CDR2: SGHRS and YFSETQ.

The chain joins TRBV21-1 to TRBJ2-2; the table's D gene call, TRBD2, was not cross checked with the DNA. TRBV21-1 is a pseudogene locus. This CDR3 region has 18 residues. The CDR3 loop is CASRGTSGGPRGTGELFF. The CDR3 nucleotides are TGTGCCAGCAGAGGGACTAGCGGGGGGCCGAGGGGCACCGGGGAGCTGTTTTTT.

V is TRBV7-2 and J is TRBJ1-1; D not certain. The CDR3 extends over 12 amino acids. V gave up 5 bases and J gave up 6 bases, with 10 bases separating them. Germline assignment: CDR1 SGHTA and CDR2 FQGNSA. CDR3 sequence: CASSPRRAEAFF. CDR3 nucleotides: TGTGCCAGCAGCCCCAGGAGGGCTGAAGCTTTCTTT.

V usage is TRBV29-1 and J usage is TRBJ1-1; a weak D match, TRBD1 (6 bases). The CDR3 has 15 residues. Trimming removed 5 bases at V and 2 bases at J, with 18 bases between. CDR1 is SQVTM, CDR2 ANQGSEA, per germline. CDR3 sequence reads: CSVTGKGELNTEAFF. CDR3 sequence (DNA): TGCAGCGTTACAGGGAAGGGAGAGCTAAACACTGAAGCTTTCTTT.

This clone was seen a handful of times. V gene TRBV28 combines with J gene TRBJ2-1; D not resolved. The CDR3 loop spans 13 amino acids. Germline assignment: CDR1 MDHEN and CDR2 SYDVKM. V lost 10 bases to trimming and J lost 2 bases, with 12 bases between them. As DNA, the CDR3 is TGTGCCACGATCCGCAGGACCTACAATGAGCAGTTCTTC. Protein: CATIRRTYNEQFF.

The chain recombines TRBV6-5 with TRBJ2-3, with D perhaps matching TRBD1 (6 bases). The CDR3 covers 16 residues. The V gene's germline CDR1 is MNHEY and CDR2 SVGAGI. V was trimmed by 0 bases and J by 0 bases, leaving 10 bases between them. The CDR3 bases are TGTGCCAGCAGTTACTCCAGGGGTACTAGCACAGATACGCAGTATTTT. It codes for CASSYSRGTSTDTQYF.

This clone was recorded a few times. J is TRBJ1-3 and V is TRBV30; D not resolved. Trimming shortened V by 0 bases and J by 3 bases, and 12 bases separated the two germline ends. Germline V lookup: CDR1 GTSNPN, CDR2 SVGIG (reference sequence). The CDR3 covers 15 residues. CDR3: CAWSVQPQYGNTIYF. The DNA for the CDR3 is TGTGCCTGGAGTGTACAGCCCCAGTATGGAAACACCATATATTTT. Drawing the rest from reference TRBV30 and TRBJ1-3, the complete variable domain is SQTIHQWPATLVQPVGSPLSLECTVEGTSNPNLYWYRQAAGRGLQLLFYSVGIGQISSEVPQNLSASRPQDRQFILSSKKLLLSDSGFYLCAWSVQPQYGNTIYFGEGSWLTVV.

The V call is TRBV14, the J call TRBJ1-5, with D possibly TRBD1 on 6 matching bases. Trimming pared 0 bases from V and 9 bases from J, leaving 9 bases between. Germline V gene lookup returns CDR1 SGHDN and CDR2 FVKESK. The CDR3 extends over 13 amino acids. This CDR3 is CASSQESRGPQHF. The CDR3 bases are TGTGCCAGCAGCCAAGAAAGCAGGGGGCCCCAGCATTTT.

The CDR3 coding sequence is TGTGCCAGCAGCCAGGGGGGAGCTAACTATGGCTACACCTTC. Translation: CASSQGGANYGYTF. The chain couples TRBV9 to TRBJ1-2; TRBD1 matches 7 bases. CDR1 is SGDLS, CDR2 YYNGEE, per germline. The trim removed 4 bases at V and 0 bases at J, leaving 3 bases unmatched. The CDR3 spans 14 residues.

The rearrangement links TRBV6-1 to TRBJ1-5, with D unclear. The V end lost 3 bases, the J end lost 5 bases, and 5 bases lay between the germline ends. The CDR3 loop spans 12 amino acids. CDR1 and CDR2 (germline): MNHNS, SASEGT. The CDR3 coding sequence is TGTGCCAGCAGTGAGGCCTATCAGCCCCAGCATTTT. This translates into CASSEAYQPQHF.

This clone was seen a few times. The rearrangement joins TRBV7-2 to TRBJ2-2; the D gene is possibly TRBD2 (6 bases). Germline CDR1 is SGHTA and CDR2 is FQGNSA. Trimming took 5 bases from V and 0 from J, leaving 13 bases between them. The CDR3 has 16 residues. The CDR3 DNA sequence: TGTGCCAGCAGCCCCGGGGGAATCGCGAACACCGGGGAGCTGTTTTTT. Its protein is CASSPGGIANTGELFF.

CDR3 in amino acids: CASSRDRAVQPQHF. CDR3 bases: TGTGCCAGCAGCCGAGACAGGGCGGTTCAGCCCCAGCATTTT. The chain recombines TRBV27 with TRBJ1-5; TRBD1 agrees at 7 bases. The CDR3 totals 14 residues. V shed 6 bases and J 6 bases; nucleotides not matched to a gene: 8. CDR1 is MNHEY and CDR2 is SMNVEV in the germline V gene (reference sequence).

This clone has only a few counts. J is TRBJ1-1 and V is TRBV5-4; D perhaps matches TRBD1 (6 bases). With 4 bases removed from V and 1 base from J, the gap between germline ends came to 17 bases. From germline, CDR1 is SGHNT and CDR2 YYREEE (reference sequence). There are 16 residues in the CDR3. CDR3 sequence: CASSPQGTVSNTEAFF. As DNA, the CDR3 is TGTGCCAGCAGCCCACAGGGCACAGTTTCGAACACTGAAGCTTTCTTT.

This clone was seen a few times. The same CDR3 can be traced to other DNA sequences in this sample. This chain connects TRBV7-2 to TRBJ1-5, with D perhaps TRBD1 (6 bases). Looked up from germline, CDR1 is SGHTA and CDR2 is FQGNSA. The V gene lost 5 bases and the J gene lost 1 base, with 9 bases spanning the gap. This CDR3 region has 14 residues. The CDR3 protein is CASSLQGSNQPQHF. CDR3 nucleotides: TGTGCCAGCAGCCTACAGGGAAGCAATCAGCCCCAGCATTTT.

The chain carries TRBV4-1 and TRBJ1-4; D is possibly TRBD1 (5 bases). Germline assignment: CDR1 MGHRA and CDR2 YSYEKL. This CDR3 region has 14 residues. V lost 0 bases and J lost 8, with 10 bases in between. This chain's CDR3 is CASSQDGGEEKLFF. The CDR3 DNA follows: TGCGCCAGCAGCCAAGATGGGGGGGAGGAAAAACTGTTTTTT.

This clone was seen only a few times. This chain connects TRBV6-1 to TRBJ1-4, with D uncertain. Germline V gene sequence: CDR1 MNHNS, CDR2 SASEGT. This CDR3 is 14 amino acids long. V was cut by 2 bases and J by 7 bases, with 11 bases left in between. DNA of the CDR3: TGTGCCAGCAGTGAATTGAGGGTGGGTGAAAAACTGTTTTTT. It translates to CASSELRVGEKLFF.

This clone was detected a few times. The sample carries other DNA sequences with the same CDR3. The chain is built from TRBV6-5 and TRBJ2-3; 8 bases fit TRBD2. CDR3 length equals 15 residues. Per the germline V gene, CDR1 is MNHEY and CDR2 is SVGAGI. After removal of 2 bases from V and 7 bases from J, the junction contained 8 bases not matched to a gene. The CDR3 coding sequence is TGTGCCAGCAGTTACGCGGGGGGCAACTCATATACGCAGTATTTT. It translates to CASSYAGGNSYTQYF.

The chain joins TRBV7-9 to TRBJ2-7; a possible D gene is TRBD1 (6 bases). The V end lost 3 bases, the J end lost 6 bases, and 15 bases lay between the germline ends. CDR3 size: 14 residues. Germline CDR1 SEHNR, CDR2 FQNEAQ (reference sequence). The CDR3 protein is CASSFERDRSEQYF. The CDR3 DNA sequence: TGTGCCAGCAGCTTTGAAAGAGACAGGTCCGAGCAGTACTTC.